One and the same sample provided the 8 T cell receptor beta chains below, sequenced in a study of T cells in Graves' hyperthyroidism and ophthalmopathy. Amplification of TCR beta CDR3 regions was performed using RNA transcripts as template. The HTBI primer set was used in a first-round RT-PCR of the TCR CDR3. TCRdb independently ran MiXCR on the multiplex PCR reads; one entry per CDR3 protein. The sample shows just over 550,000 distinct CDR3 sequences, about half of them seen only once. The sample was peripheral blood or thyroid tissue (not recorded which). The receptors come from a woman younger than 35 with Graves' hyperthyroidism.

The genes are TRBV4-3 and TRBJ1-2; D is unclear. Germline assignment: CDR1 LGHNA and CDR2 YSLEER. Trimming removed 0 bases from V and 4 bases from J, with 15 bases in between. The CDR3 spans 16 residues. The CDR3 DNA sequence: TGCGCCAGCAGCCAAGATCAGAGTCGGGTTATCTATGGCTACACCTTC. Its protein is CASSQDQSRVIYGYTF.

The chain uses TRBV24-1 and TRBJ1-5, with D possibly matching TRBD1 (5 bases). The CDR3 spans 13 residues. Per germline, CDR1 KGHDR and CDR2 SFDVKD. Between the trimmed V and J ends, which lost 4 bases and 3 bases, there was a span of 6 bases. The CDR3 coding sequence is TGTGCCACCAGTGAGGACACCAATCAGCCCCAGCATTTT. It yields the protein CATSEDTNQPQHF.

To note about this clonotype: This may come from a read error, since a much larger clone is one base off. The J gene is TRBJ2-7, the V gene TRBV7-3; weak D call: TRBD2 (5 bases). The length of the CDR3 is 13 residues. Germline values: CDR1 SGHTA, CDR2 FQGTGA. In DNA, the CDR3 is TGTGCCAGCAGCTTAGAGGGCATGACCGAGCAGTGCTTC. This codes for CASSLEGMTEQCF.

This sequence joins TRBV27 and TRBJ1-6; D remains unclear. The germline V gene has CDR1 MNHEY and CDR2 SMNVEV (reference sequence). This CDR3 is 16 amino acids long. Trimming cost V 5 bases and J 9 bases, with 20 bases left between them. The CDR3 sequence is CASSQIWREGSSPLHF. The CDR3 region has the DNA TGTGCCAGCAGTCAAATATGGAGGGAGGGAAGTTCACCCCTCCACTTT.

J is TRBJ2-3 and V is TRBV12-3 or TRBV12-4; TRBD2 matches at 9 bases. V shed 4 bases and J 3 bases; nucleotides not matched to a gene: 5. The CDR3 totals 15 residues. In DNA form, the CDR3 reads TGTGCCAGCAGTTCCCCGGGACTAGCAACAGATACGCAGTATTTT. This encodes CASSSPGLATDTQYF.

This clonotype has just a few counts. This chain links TRBV25-1 with TRBJ2-5; D gene unclear. V was trimmed by 5 bases and J by 3 bases, leaving 13 bases between them. The CDR3 has 14 amino acids. Looked up from germline, CDR1 is MGHDK and CDR2 is SYGVNS. The CDR3 spells CASSLRVQEETQYF. CDR3 sequence (DNA): TGTGCCAGCAGTTTAAGGGTTCAAGAAGAGACCCAGTACTTC.

The rearrangement uses TRBV10-3 and TRBJ2-6; D remains ambiguous. Germline lookup yields CDR1 ENHRY and CDR2 SYGVKD. The germline V and J ends were trimmed by 3 bases and 0 bases, with 6 bases remaining between them. The CDR3 covers 15 residues. DNA of the CDR3: TGTGCCATCAGTGACGACTTCTCTGGGGCCAACGTCCTGACTTTC. This encodes CAISDDFSGANVLTF.

This chain uses TRBV29-1 with TRBJ1-5, with unresolved D. Deletions cut 8 bases from V and 7 bases from J, with 9 bases between. The CDR3 totals 10 residues. Per the germline V gene, CDR1 is SQVTM and CDR2 is ANQGSEA. The CDR3 DNA reads as TGCAGCACCCTCGGACAGCCCCAGCATTTT. This translates into CSTLGQPQHF.